Following are 19 T cell receptor beta chains from one sample sequenced in a study of cytomegalovirus exposure and HLA in healthy donors. PCR involved 60 Vbeta and 13 Jbeta primers. Sequencing was performed with immunoSEQ multiplex PCR; in TCRdb, only in-frame clones are kept and a portion is missing. The table has about 200,000 clones, 70% to 80% seen once. The source material was PBMCs. The source of these receptors is a male donor in good health and CMV-seropositive.

Concerning this clone itself: This CDR3 is also generated by other DNA sequences in the sample. This rearrangement joins TRBV9 to TRBJ1-6; TRBD1 matches at 7 bases. Germline V CDR1 and CDR2: SGDLS, YYNGEE. This CDR3 spans 15 amino acids. V lost 2 bases to trimming and J lost 7 bases; unmatched junction nucleotides: 6. The DNA for the CDR3 is TGTGCCAGCAGCGTTGCAGGGGGTGTAAATTCACCCCTCCACTTT. Protein sequence: CASSVAGGVNSPLHF.

For the CDR3, the DNA is TGTGCCAGCAGCGCCGGACTAGCCACAGATACGCAGTATTTT. Its translation is CASSAGLATDTQYF. The gene calls are TRBV7-3 and TRBJ2-3; 8 positions agree with TRBD2. The J segment lost 2 bases and the V segment lost 5 bases, leaving 3 bases of the junction unmatched. This CDR3 contains 14 residues. From germline, CDR1 is SGHTA and CDR2 FQGTGA.

This clone was picked up a small number of times. The chain recombines TRBV10-3 with TRBJ1-5, with D possibly matching TRBD1 (6 bases). This CDR3 is 16 amino acids long. The V end was cut by 3 bases, the J end by 1 base, with 13 bases between. Germline V gene data show CDR1 as ENHRY and CDR2 as SYGVKD. CDR3 sequence reads: CAISDRGQPSNQPQHF. The CDR3 DNA is TGTGCCATCAGTGACAGGGGCCAGCCGAGCAATCAGCCCCAGCATTTT.

The chain joins TRBV18 to TRBJ1-6; TRBD1 matches 9 bases. The CDR3 extends over 15 amino acids. Germline V gene sequence: CDR1 KGHSH, CDR2 LQKENI. J lost 9 bases, V lost 3 bases, and 6 bases had no gene match. The CDR3 DNA follows: TGTGCCAGCTCACCGGTAGCGGGACAGGGTTCACCCCTCCACTTT. This encodes CASSPVAGQGSPLHF.

This clone has just one count. The rearrangement links TRBV4-1 to TRBJ2-2, with 7 positions matching TRBD1. J gave up 6 bases and V 6 bases, and 7 bases lay outside the gene matches. CDR3 length: 14 residues. Germline V gene sequence: CDR1 MGHRA, CDR2 YSYEKL. CDR3 in DNA: TGCGCCAGCAGACTCCAGGGGGATGCCGGGGAGCTGTTTTTT. Its protein is CASRLQGDAGELFF.

CDR3 protein: CASGQVSYGYTF. The CDR3, as DNA: TGTGCCAGTGGACAGGTCTCTTATGGCTACACCTTC. The rearrangement joins TRBV7-9 to TRBJ1-2, with TRBD1 matching over 7 bases. CDR1 and CDR2 (germline): SEHNR, FQNEAQ (reference sequence). V lost 9 bases to trimming and J lost 5 bases; unmatched junction nucleotides: 6. The length of the CDR3 is 12 residues.

This clone was detected only a few times. V and J are TRBV27 and TRBJ2-5; D uncertain. The CDR3 runs 13 residues. Trimming removed 5 bases from V and 0 bases from J, with 7 bases in between. Germline CDR1 is MNHEY and CDR2 is SMNVEV (reference sequence). DNA for the CDR3: TGTGCCAGCAGTCTCGAGTACCAAGAGACCCAGTACTTC. Amino acid sequence: CASSLEYQETQYF.

V is TRBV9 and J is TRBJ2-2; 11 nucleotides match TRBD2. J gave up 7 bases and V 5 bases, and 1 base lay outside the gene matches. Germline V gene sequence: CDR1 SGDLS, CDR2 YYNGEE. The CDR3 covers 13 residues. The CDR3 coding sequence is TGTGCCAGCAGGACTAGCGGGGACGGGGAGCTGTTTTTT. It is translated as CASRTSGDGELFF.

This clone turned up a few times. The rearrangement joins TRBV5-4 to TRBJ1-5, with D possibly being TRBD1 (6 bases). This CDR3 spans 14 amino acids. The V end lost 0 bases, the J end lost 5 bases, and 9 bases lay between the germline ends. Germline V gene sequence: CDR1 SGHNT, CDR2 YYREEE (reference sequence). The CDR3, as DNA: TGTGCCAGCAGCTTGGGCAGGGGCGATCAGCCCCAGCATTTT. The encoded protein is CASSLGRGDQPQHF.

J is TRBJ2-5 and V is TRBV7-6; TRBD2 aligns across 8 bases. Gene TRBJ2-7 matches the end of the DNA better, so the J call may be wrong. This CDR3 comprises 15 residues. The germline V gene encodes CDR1 SGHVS and CDR2 FNYEAQ. CDR3 protein: CASNFGGVGSGEQYF. The CDR3 DNA reads as TGTGCCAGCAACTTCGGGGGGGTAGGGTCCGGCGAGCAGTACTTC.

The chain carries TRBV7-9 and TRBJ2-7, with 7 nucleotides matching TRBD2. The CDR3 sequence is 16 residues long. V lost 3 bases, J lost 4 bases, and 12 bases stayed unmatched. The germline gives CDR1 SEHNR, CDR2 FQNEAQ (reference sequence). The CDR3 loop is CASSFNTQGGRYEQYF. CDR3 DNA: TGTGCCAGCAGCTTTAACACGCAGGGAGGGAGGTACGAGCAGTACTTC.

The chain links TRBV7-9 to TRBJ1-4; 7 bases are shared with TRBD1. CDR3 length: 15 amino acids. V shed 5 bases, J shed 7 bases, and the junction held 10 bases outside the gene matches. CDR1 is SEHNR and CDR2 is FQNEAQ in the germline V gene (reference sequence). This CDR3 is CASSPTGIRGEKLFF. CDR3 DNA: TGTGCCAGCAGCCCGACAGGGATACGGGGTGAAAAACTGTTTTTT.

The chain uses TRBV9 and TRBJ1-1; a weak D match, TRBD1 (6 bases). The CDR3 consists of 15 residues. Germline V lookup: CDR1 SGDLS, CDR2 YYNGEE. Trimming removed 4 bases at V and 5 bases at J, with 18 bases between. In DNA, the CDR3 is TGTGCCAGCAGCCAAACAACAGGGATAAGGACTGAAGCTTTCTTT. This encodes CASSQTTGIRTEAFF.

CDR3 protein: CASSLRAFYEQYF. In DNA form, the CDR3 reads TGTGCCAGCAGCCTGCGGGCATTTTACGAGCAGTACTTC. This chain uses TRBV11-2 with TRBJ2-7; D is perhaps TRBD2 (5 bases). CDR1 is SGHAT, CDR2 FQNNGV, per germline. V dropped 5 bases and J dropped 4 bases, with 12 bases sitting between them. The CDR3 is made up of 13 amino acids.

The V gene is TRBV30, the J gene TRBJ2-7; possible D gene TRBD1, 6 bases. The CDR3 is 12 amino acids. The V gene lost 2 bases and the J gene lost 5 bases, with 10 bases spanning the gap. Germline CDR1 GTSNPN, CDR2 SVGIG (reference sequence). The CDR3 DNA reads as TGTGCCTGGAGTTGGGGGCGGAACGAGCAGTACTTC. This translates into CAWSWGRNEQYF.

This clone was seen only a few times. The chain couples TRBV11-2 to TRBJ2-7, with TRBD2 as a possible D gene (5 bases). Trimming cost V 4 bases and J 6 bases, with 19 bases left between them. Germline-derived CDR1 and CDR2 are SGHAT and FQNNGV. CDR3 length: 15 amino acids. CDR3 residues: CASSSQLVRDTEQYF. CDR3 bases: TGTGCCAGCAGCTCTCAACTAGTAAGGGATACCGAGCAGTACTTC.

The chain couples TRBV28 to TRBJ2-2; possible D gene TRBD2, 5 bases. The CDR3 runs 16 residues. The germline V gene encodes CDR1 MDHEN and CDR2 SYDVKM. Between the trimmed V and J ends, which lost 2 bases and 0 bases, there was a span of 10 bases. CDR3 amino acids: CASSLTADPNTGELFF. In nucleotides, the CDR3 is TGTGCCAGCAGTTTAACAGCGGACCCGAACACCGGGGAGCTGTTTTTT.

CDR3 sequence: CASSVSGGSGNTIYF. CDR3 sequence (DNA): TGTGCCAGCAGCGTTTCGGGGGGATCGGGAAACACCATATATTTT. J is TRBJ1-3 and V is TRBV9, with D possibly being TRBD1 (5 bases). V was pared by 2 bases and J by 4 bases, with 13 bases between. Germline V gene sequence: CDR1 SGDLS, CDR2 YYNGEE. CDR3 size: 15 residues.

The CDR3 loop is CATNPGLGEQYF. The CDR3 DNA is TGTGCCACCAACCCAGGGCTCGGCGAGCAGTACTTC. The V and J genes are TRBV19 and TRBJ2-7, with a tentative D call TRBD1 (5 bases). V was cut by 10 bases and J by 6 bases, with 16 bases left in between. The CDR3 has 12 amino acids. Germline CDR1 LNHDA, CDR2 SQIVND (reference sequence).